The source of this TCR beta chain is a study of Graves' ophthalmopathy and Graves' hyperthyroidism. Recruitment covered hyperthyroidism patients aged 18 to 65 whose new diagnosis was of under 2 months' duration. The CDR3 extends over 14 amino acids. The germline gives CDR1 SGHNT, CDR2 YENEEA. Study-wide results and caveats: It was with about 68% sensitivity and under 85% specificity that the model predicted ophthalmopathy progression.

With regard to this clonotype: What it binds is unknown. Mismatch with germline at one junction end may stem from a read error.

Amplification of the TCR beta CDR3 regions used RNA transcripts (as template). First-round RT-PCR used HTBI primers; second-round multiplex PCR followed. Each CDR3 protein gets one entry after TCRdb re-called the multiplex PCR reads with MiXCR. The profile shows around 1,000,000 distinct CDR3 sequences, less than 45% of them singletons. The V call is TRBV11-3, the J call TRBJ2-5, with 13 bases matching TRBD2. This TCR derives from an adult man with Graves' hyperthyroidism. Sequencing was carried out using peripheral blood or thyroid tissue (not recorded which). The CDR3 DNA reads as TGTGCCAGCAGCCACGGACTAGCGGGAGAGGCCCAGTACTTC. Its protein product is CASSHGLAGEAQYF.